This TCR beta chain is from a study of CD4 T cell repertoires in COVID-19. Notes on the study in general: Suggested intraclonal diversification: top SARS-CoV-2-reactive clonotypes appeared in two or three memory subsets.

V lost 5 bases, J lost 2 bases, and 10 bases lay in between. Germline V lookup: CDR1 MDHEN, CDR2 SYDVKM. This CDR3 has 14 amino acids. Assay used: immunoSEQ multiplex PCR; TCRdb lists only in-frame clones, some missing. The sample consists of about 75,000 clones, 83% of them appearing once. Worth noting for this clone: Antigen specificity is unknown.

The chain joins TRBV28 to TRBJ1-3; D not resolved. The receptor was derived from a human donor who had COVID-19. The sample here was CD4+ T cells from peripheral blood, taken after recovery from COVID-19. CDR3 in amino acids: CASSPVDPGNTIYF. CDR3 coding DNA: TGTGCCAGCAGTCCCGTCGACCCTGGAAACACCATATATTTT.